This T cell receptor (beta chain) was identified in a study of blood T cell repertoires in COVID-19 (dated by TCRdb to 2020 to 2021). Concerning the study at large: Samples covering the acute and convalescent phases of COVID-19 were provided by collaborators in the United States, Italy and Spain. Samples were obtained from the ongoing ImmuneRACE study (first 160 participants) and from about 1,300 subjects provided by 6 global collaborators. The repertoires were made available in a free public database intended to serve as a resource for research on the immune response to SARS-CoV-2. Where available, HLA class I and class II types were obtained from metadata supplied by the sample provider rather than from assay-based typing. Nearly every sample came with metadata listing a de-identified subject ID, COVID-19 status, age in years and sex. The dataset comprised deeply sampled blood TCRbeta repertoires from subjects exposed to, actively infected with, or recovered from COVID-19. The material from the prospective study consisted of cDNA or gDNA derived from T cells, B-cell-depleted T cells, or PBMCs.

Findings and caveats that apply to the study as a whole: Clinical and demographic metadata were provided uncurated, with the amount varying by source and participant.

Taken from cysteine to phenylalanine, the CDR3 has 16 residues. The entry retains the CDR3 DNA only, 48 bases that are in frame from base 1. CDR1 and CDR2 (MNHEY, SVGAGI) derive from the germline V gene. Compared with germline, V lacks 2 bases and J lacks 2 bases; bases without a gene match: 3. Comment on this clone: No antigen is known for it. One base away there is no much larger clone; base qualities are not given.

Participants in the prospective study were aged 18 to 89 years, lived in approximately 26 United States geographic areas, and enrolled through a virtual design. In the prospective study, cohorts were assigned on the basis of participant-reported clinical history obtained from a screening survey and a study questionnaire. For ImmuneRACE Cohort 3, a participant was defined as recovered based on two consecutive negative NP/OP PCR tests, clearance by a healthcare professional, or resolution of symptoms. Mobile phlebotomists in the prospective study collected whole blood, serum and a nasopharyngeal or oropharyngeal swab from every participant. Over a roughly 2-month period, participants in the prospective study had the option of providing additional blood draws and questionnaires. Before DNA extraction, prospective study blood samples were shipped either frozen or at room temperature. TCRbeta CDR3 regions were amplified from genomic DNA using the immunoSEQ Assay, a bias-controlled multiplex PCR. The original methods were these. Nucleated cell counts per sample were estimated from amplification of reference gene primers within the assay. To quantify the absolute abundance of each unique TCRbeta CDR3 rearrangement, sequence reads were collapsed and filtered. For each sample, productive Simpson clonality was calculated by taking the square root of Simpson's diversity index across productive rearrangements. The source is immuneACCESS, and TCRdb retained only in-frame sequences with V and J called. Part of the clones is not carried over; for the studies checked, unresolved V genes explain less than half of this, and the remainder is unexplained. Clone size and V and J calls were adopted from that table, with D and trimming inferred from the DNA. This sample gives roughly 140,000 clones in total; around 84% of them show up just once. The top ten clonotypes cover more than 5.5% of the sample.

This TCR was recovered from a man in his fifties who had recovered from COVID-19. The sequenced sample consisted of PBMCs or T cells enriched from blood (not recorded which). The sequence links TRBV6-5 to TRBJ2-1, with 10 junctional bases fitting TRBD2. The DNA is TGTGCCAGCAGTTACCCTAGCGGGGGTACCTACAATGAGCAGTTCTTC. It translates to CASSYPSGGTYNEQFF.